Each of the 20 T cell receptor beta chains below was sequenced from the same sample in a study of neurological immune-mediated disorders. TCRdb reanalysed the 5' RACE reads using MiXCR and keeps one entry per CDR3 protein. This sample yields fewer than 60,000 distinct CDR3 sequences, of which approximately 14% are seen a single time; 4.5% belongs to the top ten. The sample's time point: longitudinal time-point 2. Sequencing input: PBMCs. These receptors were obtained from a male donor with HTLV-1-associated myelopathy (HAM/TSP).

This clonotype was observed many times. V is TRBV20-1 and J is TRBJ2-7; D may be TRBD1 or TRBD2 (5 bases each). V was clipped by 4 bases and J by 0 bases, with 10 bases between them. The CDR3 covers 13 residues. Per the germline V gene, CDR1 is DFQATT and CDR2 is SNEGSKA (reference sequence). The CDR3: CSANGAFSYEQYF. CDR3 nucleotides: TGCAGTGCTAACGGGGCGTTCTCCTACGAGCAGTACTTC.

Ten or more counts support this clonotype. V and J are TRBV20-1 and TRBJ2-3, with D perhaps TRBD2 (6 bases). CDR1 and CDR2 from the germline V gene are DFQATT and SNEGSKA (reference sequence). V lost 1 base, J lost 5 bases, and 13 bases lay in between. The CDR3 spans 14 residues. This chain's CDR3 is CSARVTGTGDTQYF. In nucleotides, the CDR3 is TGCAGTGCTAGAGTCACCGGGACTGGAGATACGCAGTATTTT.

This clonotype appeared many times. As DNA, the CDR3 is TGCGCCAGCTTTAAGACTAGCGGGTCCGCCGGGGAGCTGTTTTTT. Translation: CASFKTSGSAGELFF. The chain joins TRBV5-1 to TRBJ2-2, with 10 bases identical to TRBD2. This CDR3 comprises 15 residues. The junction had 9 bases not matched to a gene; V was cut back by 7 bases and J by 6 bases. Germline V gives CDR1 SGHRS, CDR2 YFSETQ.

This clonotype was seen repeatedly, ten times or more. V is TRBV20-1 and J is TRBJ2-7, with a weak D call TRBD1 (5 bases). Germline lookup yields CDR1 DFQATT and CDR2 SNEGSKA (reference sequence). The CDR3 runs to 16 residues. V was pared by 0 bases and J by 0 bases, with 15 bases between. CDR3 in amino acids: CSARDLGQRSSYEQYF. The CDR3, as DNA: TGCAGTGCTAGAGATCTGGGGCAAAGGAGCTCCTACGAGCAGTACTTC.

Ten or more counts support this clonotype. V is TRBV6-2 or TRBV6-3 and J is TRBJ1-1; D is undetermined. Germline V CDR1 and CDR2: MNHEY, SVGEGT. With 2 bases removed from V and 0 bases from J, the gap between germline ends came to 13 bases. The length of the CDR3 is 16 residues. Here the CDR3 reads CASSYRTLQVNTEAFF. Here the CDR3 DNA reads TGTGCCAGCAGTTACAGGACCCTCCAGGTGAACACTGAAGCTTTCTTT.

This clonotype was recorded at least ten times. The V and J genes are TRBV9 and TRBJ2-2; D call uncertain. CDR3 size: 16 residues. Germline CDR1 and CDR2: SGDLS and YYNGEE. V was cut by 2 bases and J by 2 bases, with 13 bases left in between. CDR3 residues: CASSVFSQPNTGELFF. CDR3 coding DNA: TGTGCCAGCAGCGTCTTTAGCCAGCCTAACACCGGGGAGCTGTTTTTT. The full variable domain, in which reference TRBV9 and TRBJ2-2 provide the parts outside the CDR3, is DSGVTQTPKHLITATGQRVTLRCSPRSGDLSVYWYQQSLDQGLQFLIQYYNGEERAKGNILERFSAQQFPDLHSELNLSSLELGDSALYFCASSVFSQPNTGELFFGEGSRLTVL.

This clonotype has at least ten counts. The V call is TRBV10-3, the J call TRBJ2-3; 7 bases match TRBD2. There are 11 residues in the CDR3. V was pared by 5 bases and J by 11 bases, with 4 bases of the junction left unmatched. Germline V gene data show CDR1 as ENHRY and CDR2 as SYGVKD. In DNA, the CDR3 is TGTGCCATCAGTACTAGCGACATGCAGTATTTT. Its protein is CAISTSDMQYF.

In its sample, this clonotype was seen many times. V is TRBV27 and J is TRBJ2-7; D might be TRBD1 (6 bases). Trimming shortened V by 6 bases and J by 4 bases, and 13 bases separated the two germline ends. Germline CDR1 and CDR2: MNHEY and SMNVEV (reference sequence). CDR3 length: 13 amino acids. As DNA, the CDR3 is TGTGCCAGCAGCACGAACACAGGGTACGAGCAGTACTTC. Residues: CASSTNTGYEQYF.

In its sample, this clonotype was seen many times. This chain links TRBV27 with TRBJ2-6, with D uncertain. This CDR3 has 16 amino acids. In germline, CDR1 is MNHEY, CDR2 SMNVEV (reference sequence). V shed 0 bases and J shed 2 bases, with 8 bases lying between them. Here the CDR3 DNA reads TGTGCCAGCAGTTTATCTTTAGGCACTGGGGCCAACGTCCTGACTTTC. Protein product: CASSLSLGTGANVLTF. The full variable domain, rest sourced from reference TRBV27 and TRBJ2-6, is EAQVTQNPRYLITVTGKKLTVTCSQNMNHEYMSWYRQDPGLGLRQIYYSMNVEVTDKGDVPEGYKVSRKEKRNFPLILESPSPNQTSLYFCASSLSLGTGANVLTFGAGSRLTVL.

This clonotype was recorded at least ten times. This chain connects TRBV7-2 to TRBJ2-7; 7 bases are shared with TRBD2. Germline CDR1 SGHTA, CDR2 FQGNSA. The V segment lost 4 bases and the J segment 4 bases; nucleotides outside the gene matches: 7. The CDR3 is made up of 14 amino acids. The CDR3 DNA follows: TGTGCCAGCAGCTGGCTAGCGGTCTCTTACGAGCAGTACTTC. Its translation: CASSWLAVSYEQYF.

At least ten counts were recorded for this clonotype. The V call is TRBV6-2 or TRBV6-3, the J call TRBJ1-6; D ambiguous. V was trimmed by 4 bases and J by 7 bases, leaving 5 bases between them. This CDR3 is built from 12 residues. Germline lookup yields CDR1 MNHEY and CDR2 SVGEGT. Here the CDR3 reads CASSLLNSPLHF. The CDR3 nucleotides are TGTGCCAGCAGTTTGCTAAATTCACCCCTCCACTTT.

This clonotype was seen ten or more times. The V call is TRBV4-3, the J call TRBJ1-2; TRBD1 matches at 9 bases. The CDR3 contains 17 residues. CDR1 is LGHNA, CDR2 YSLEER, per germline. J lost 4 bases, V lost 0 bases, and 9 bases had no gene match. DNA for the CDR3: TGCGCCAGCAGCCAAGAGCTGACGGGACAGGGATCCTATGGCTACACCTTC. This codes for CASSQELTGQGSYGYTF.

This clonotype was seen repeatedly, ten times or more. The chain links TRBV20-1 to TRBJ2-5; 11 bases fit TRBD2. The V gene end was trimmed by 5 bases and the J gene end by 1 base; junction bases not matched to a gene: 6. From germline, CDR1 is DFQATT and CDR2 SNEGSKA (reference sequence). This CDR3 region has 15 residues. Here the CDR3 DNA reads TGCAGTGCTCATTCTAGCGGGGGGTCCCAAGAGACCCAGTACTTC. Its protein is CSAHSSGGSQETQYF.

This clonotype was detected ten times or more. The V call is TRBV5-1, the J call TRBJ1-4; 7 bases agree with TRBD1. With 3 bases clipped from V and 10 bases from J, the junction kept 12 bases outside the gene matches. The germline V gene has CDR1 SGHRS and CDR2 YFSETQ. This CDR3 region has 15 residues. The CDR3: CASSSRQGLDGKLFF. The CDR3 nucleotides are TGCGCCAGCAGCTCCAGACAGGGCCTCGACGGAAAACTGTTTTTT.

As concerns this clonotype: This may be a read error: a much more frequent sequence differs by one nucleotide. The chain joins TRBV27 to TRBJ2-1; possibly TRBD1 or TRBD2 for D (5 bases each). The CDR3 spans 13 residues. Looked up from germline, CDR1 is MNHEY and CDR2 is SMNVEV (reference sequence). This chain's CDR3 is CACSLGTHNEQFF. The CDR3 DNA reads as TGTGCCTGCAGTTTAGGGACGCACAATGAGCAGTTCTTC.

There are many counts of this clonotype. The chain recombines TRBV20-1 with TRBJ2-7; D is perhaps TRBD2 (7 bases). V was clipped by 3 bases and J by 3 bases, with 15 bases between them. Per germline, CDR1 DFQATT and CDR2 SNEGSKA (reference sequence). The CDR3 extends over 14 amino acids. The CDR3 sequence: CSASGAGAYYEQYF. CDR3 DNA sequence: TGCAGTGCTAGCGGGGCGGGGGCCTACTACGAGCAGTACTTC.

At least ten counts were recorded for this clonotype. J is TRBJ2-2 and V is TRBV5-1, with a tentative D call TRBD1 (5 bases). From germline, CDR1 is SGHRS and CDR2 YFSETQ. V was shortened by 4 bases and J by 2 bases, with 18 bases between the two germline ends. The CDR3 contains 17 residues. The CDR3 region has the DNA TGCGCCAGCAGCCTGGGGCCCGTCCATGGAAACACCGGGGAGCTGTTTTTT. This sequence encodes CASSLGPVHGNTGELFF.

This clonotype was observed at least ten times. The V and J genes are TRBV29-1 and TRBJ1-6; D is unresolved. The V end was cut by 5 bases, the J end by 5 bases, with 7 bases between. There are 12 residues in the CDR3. In germline, CDR1 is SQVTM, CDR2 ANQGSEA. The CDR3: CSVSDNNSPLHF. DNA for the CDR3: TGCAGCGTTTCTGACAATAATTCACCCCTCCACTTT.

This clonotype was counted many times. CDR3 sequence reads: CASSQVNLATDTQYF. The DNA for the CDR3 is TGCGCCAGCAGCCAAGTCAATTTAGCCACAGATACGCAGTATTTT. This chain links TRBV4-3 with TRBJ2-3; no clear D. Germline values: CDR1 LGHNA, CDR2 YSLEER. The CDR3 runs 15 residues. V lost 1 base and J 2 bases, leaving 10 bases between the germline ends.

This clonotype was counted only a few times. The chain has TRBV6-5 and TRBJ2-1; TRBD2 aligns across 13 bases. Looked up from germline, CDR1 is MNHEY and CDR2 is SVGAGI. The length of the CDR3 is 14 residues. Trimming at V came to 5 bases and at J to 7 bases, leaving 2 bases not matched to a gene. The CDR3 nucleotides read TGTGCCAGCAGTCGGGGACTAGCGGGGAATGAGCAGTTCTTC. Translating gives CASSRGLAGNEQFF.